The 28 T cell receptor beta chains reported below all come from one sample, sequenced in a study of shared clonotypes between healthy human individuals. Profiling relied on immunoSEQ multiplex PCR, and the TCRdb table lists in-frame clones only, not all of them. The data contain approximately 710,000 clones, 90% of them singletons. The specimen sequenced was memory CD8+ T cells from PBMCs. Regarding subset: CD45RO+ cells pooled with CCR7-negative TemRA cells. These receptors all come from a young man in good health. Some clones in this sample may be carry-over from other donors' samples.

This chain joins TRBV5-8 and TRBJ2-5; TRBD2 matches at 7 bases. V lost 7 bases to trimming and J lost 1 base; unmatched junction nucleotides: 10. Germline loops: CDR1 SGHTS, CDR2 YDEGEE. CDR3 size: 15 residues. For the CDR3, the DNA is TGTGCCAGCGGGGGGGTAGGGAGAGTCCAAGAGACCCAGTACTTC. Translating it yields CASGGVGRVQETQYF.

The CDR3 coding sequence is TGTGCCAGCAGCTTGATCGGGGCGGTTGGCTACACCTTC. This encodes CASSLIGAVGYTF. The chain carries TRBV5-4 and TRBJ1-2, with TRBD1 as a possible D gene (5 bases). Trimming shortened V by 1 base and J by 7 bases, and 11 bases separated the two germline ends. CDR3 length equals 13 residues. Germline-derived CDR1 and CDR2 are SGHNT and YYREEE (reference sequence). Drawing the rest from reference TRBV5-4 and TRBJ1-2, the complete variable domain is ETGVTQSPTHLIKTRGQQVTLRCSSQSGHNTVSWYQQALGQGPQFIFQYYREEENGRGNFPPRFSGLQFPNYSSELNVNALELDDSALYLCASSLIGAVGYTFGSGTRLTVV.

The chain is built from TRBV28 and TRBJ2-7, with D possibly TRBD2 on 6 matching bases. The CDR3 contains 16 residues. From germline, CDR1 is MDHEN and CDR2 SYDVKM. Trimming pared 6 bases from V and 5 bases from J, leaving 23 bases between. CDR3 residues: CASSSFLAGKEDEQYF. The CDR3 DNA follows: TGTGCCAGCAGCTCCTTCCTGGCGGGAAAAGAGGACGAGCAGTACTTC.

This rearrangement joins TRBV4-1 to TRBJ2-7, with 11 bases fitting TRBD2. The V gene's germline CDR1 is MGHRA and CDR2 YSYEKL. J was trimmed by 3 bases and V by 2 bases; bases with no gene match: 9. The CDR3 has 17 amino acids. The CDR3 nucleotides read TGCGCCAGCAGCCAACAATTCACCGGGACTAGCGGCTACGAGCAGTACTTC. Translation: CASSQQFTGTSGYEQYF.

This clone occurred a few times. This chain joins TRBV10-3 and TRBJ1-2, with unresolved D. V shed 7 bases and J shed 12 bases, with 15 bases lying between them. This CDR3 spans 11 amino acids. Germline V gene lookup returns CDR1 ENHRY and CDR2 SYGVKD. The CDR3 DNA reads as TGTGCCATCAATGACGGACTCCAGCACACCTTC. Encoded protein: CAINDGLQHTF.

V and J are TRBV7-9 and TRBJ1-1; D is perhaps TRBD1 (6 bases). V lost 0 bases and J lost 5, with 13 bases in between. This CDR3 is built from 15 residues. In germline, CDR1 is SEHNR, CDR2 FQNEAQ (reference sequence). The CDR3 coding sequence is TGTGCCAGCAGCTTAGCGCGGACAGAGAAGACTGAAGCTTTCTTT. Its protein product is CASSLARTEKTEAFF.

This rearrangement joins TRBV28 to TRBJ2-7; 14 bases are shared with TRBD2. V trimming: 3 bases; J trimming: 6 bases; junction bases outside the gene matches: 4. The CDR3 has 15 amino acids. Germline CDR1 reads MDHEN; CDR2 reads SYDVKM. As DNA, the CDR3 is TGTGCCAGCAGTTTCGGGACTAGCGGGAGTATCGAGCAGTACTTC. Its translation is CASSFGTSGSIEQYF. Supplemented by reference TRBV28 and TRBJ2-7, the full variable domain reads DVKVTQSSRYLVKRTGEKVFLECVQDMDHENMFWYRQDPGLGLRLIYFSYDVKMKEKGDIPEGYSVSREKKERFSLILESASTNQTSMYLCASSFGTSGSIEQYFGPGTRLTVT.

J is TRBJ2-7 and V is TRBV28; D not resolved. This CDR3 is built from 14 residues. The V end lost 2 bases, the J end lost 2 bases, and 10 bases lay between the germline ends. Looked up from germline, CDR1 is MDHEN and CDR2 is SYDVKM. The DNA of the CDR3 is TGTGCCAGCAGTTTACAGCCGGAAGCCTACGAGCAGTACTTC. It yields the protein CASSLQPEAYEQYF.

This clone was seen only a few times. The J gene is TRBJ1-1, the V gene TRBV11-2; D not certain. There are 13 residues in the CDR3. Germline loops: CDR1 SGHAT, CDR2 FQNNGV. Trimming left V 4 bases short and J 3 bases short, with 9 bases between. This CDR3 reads CASSSEAHTEAFF. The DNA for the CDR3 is TGTGCCAGCAGCTCCGAAGCCCACACTGAAGCTTTCTTT.

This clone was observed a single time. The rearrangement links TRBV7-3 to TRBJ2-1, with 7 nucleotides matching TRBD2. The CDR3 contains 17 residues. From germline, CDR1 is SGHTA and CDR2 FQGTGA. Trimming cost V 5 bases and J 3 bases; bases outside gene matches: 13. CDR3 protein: CASSPSVSVAGYNEQFF. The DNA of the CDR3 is TGTGCCAGCAGCCCCTCCGTTTCGGTAGCGGGCTACAATGAGCAGTTCTTC.

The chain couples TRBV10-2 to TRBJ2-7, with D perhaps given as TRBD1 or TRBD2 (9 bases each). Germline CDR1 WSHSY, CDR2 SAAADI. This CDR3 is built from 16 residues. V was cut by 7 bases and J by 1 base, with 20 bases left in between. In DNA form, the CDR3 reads TGCGCCAGCAAAGGGACAGGGACTAGCCTATCCTACGAGCAGTACTTC. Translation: CASKGTGTSLSYEQYF.

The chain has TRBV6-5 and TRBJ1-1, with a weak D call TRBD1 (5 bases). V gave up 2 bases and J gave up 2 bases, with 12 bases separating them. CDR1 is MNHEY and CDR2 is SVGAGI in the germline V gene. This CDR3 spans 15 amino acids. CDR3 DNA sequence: TGTGCCAGCAGTTACACATTCGGGGGAAACACTGAAGCTTTCTTT. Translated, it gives CASSYTFGGNTEAFF.

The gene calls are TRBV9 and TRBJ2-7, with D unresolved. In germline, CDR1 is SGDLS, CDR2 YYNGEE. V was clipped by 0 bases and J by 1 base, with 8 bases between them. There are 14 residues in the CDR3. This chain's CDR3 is CASSVGSASYEQYF. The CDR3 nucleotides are TGTGCCAGCAGCGTAGGGTCAGCATCCTACGAGCAGTACTTC.

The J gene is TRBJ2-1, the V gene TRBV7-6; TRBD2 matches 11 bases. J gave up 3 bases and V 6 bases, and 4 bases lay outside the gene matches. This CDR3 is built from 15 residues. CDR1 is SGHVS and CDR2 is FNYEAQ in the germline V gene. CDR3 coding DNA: TGTGCCAGCAGTTCAGGACTAGCGGGCTACAATGAGCAGTTCTTC. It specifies CASSSGLAGYNEQFF.

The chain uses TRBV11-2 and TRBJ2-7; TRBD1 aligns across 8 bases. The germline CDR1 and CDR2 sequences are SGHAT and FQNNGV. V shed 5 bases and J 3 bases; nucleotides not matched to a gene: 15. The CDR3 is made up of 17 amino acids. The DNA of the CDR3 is TGTGCCAGCAGCCATATAGGAAGGGACAGGTCCCTCTACGAGCAGTACTTC. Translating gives CASSHIGRDRSLYEQYF.

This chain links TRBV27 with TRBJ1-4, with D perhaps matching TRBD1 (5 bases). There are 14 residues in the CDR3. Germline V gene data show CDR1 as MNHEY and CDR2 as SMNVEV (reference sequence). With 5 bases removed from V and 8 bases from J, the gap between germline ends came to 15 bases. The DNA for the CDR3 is TGTGCCAGCAGTCCCCGGGACCCTGGGGAAAAACTGTTTTTT. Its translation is CASSPRDPGEKLFF.

The CDR3: CASSVLAANTGELFF. As DNA, the CDR3 is TGTGCCAGCAGTGTACTAGCGGCGAACACCGGGGAGCTGTTTTTT. V gene TRBV27 combines with J gene TRBJ2-2; 8 bases line up with TRBD2. The junction had 2 bases not matched to a gene; V was cut back by 5 bases and J by 0 bases. The CDR3 runs 15 residues. Germline CDR1 and CDR2: MNHEY and SMNVEV (reference sequence).

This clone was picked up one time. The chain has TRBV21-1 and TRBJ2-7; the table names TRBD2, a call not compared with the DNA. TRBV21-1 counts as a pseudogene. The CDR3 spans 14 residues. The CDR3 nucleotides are TGTGCCAGCAGCAAAGCGAGGGAAGCCTACGAGCAGTACTTC. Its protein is CASSKAREAYEQYF.

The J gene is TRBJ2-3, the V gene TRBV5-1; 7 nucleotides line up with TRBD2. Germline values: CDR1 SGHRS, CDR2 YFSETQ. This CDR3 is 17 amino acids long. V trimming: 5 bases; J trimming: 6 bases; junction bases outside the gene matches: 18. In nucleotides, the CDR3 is TGCGCCAGCAGTCTAAGTTATCCTAGCGGCCTCTACGATACGCAGTATTTT. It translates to CASSLSYPSGLYDTQYF.

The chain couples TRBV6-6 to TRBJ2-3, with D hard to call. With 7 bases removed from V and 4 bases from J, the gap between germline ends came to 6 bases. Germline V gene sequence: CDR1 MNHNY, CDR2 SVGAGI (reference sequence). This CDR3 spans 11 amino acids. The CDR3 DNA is TGTGCCAGCATAGTTGCAGATACGCAGTATTTT. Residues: CASIVADTQYF.

The CDR3 coding sequence is TGTGCCAGCAGCTTGTTTGCGGGCATGAACACTGAAGCTTTCTTT. Translated, it gives CASSLFAGMNTEAFF. V gene TRBV5-5 combines with J gene TRBJ1-1; no clear D. Germline-derived CDR1 and CDR2 are SGHKS and YYEKEE (reference sequence). Trimming removed 1 base from V and 0 bases from J, with 10 bases in between. There are 15 residues in the CDR3.

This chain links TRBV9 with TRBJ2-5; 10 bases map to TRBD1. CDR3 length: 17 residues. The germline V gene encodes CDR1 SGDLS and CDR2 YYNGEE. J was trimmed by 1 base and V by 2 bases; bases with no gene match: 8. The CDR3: CASSVSKGQGFQETQYF. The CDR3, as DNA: TGTGCCAGCAGCGTCAGTAAGGGACAGGGGTTCCAAGAGACCCAGTACTTC.

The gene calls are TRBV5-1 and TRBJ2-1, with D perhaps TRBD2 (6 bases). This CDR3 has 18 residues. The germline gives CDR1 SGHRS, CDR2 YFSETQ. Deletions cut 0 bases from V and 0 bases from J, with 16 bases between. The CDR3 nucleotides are TGCGCCAGCAGCTTGGCGGGCGGGAACACCCTCTCCTACAATGAGCAGTTCTTC. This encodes CASSLAGGNTLSYNEQFF. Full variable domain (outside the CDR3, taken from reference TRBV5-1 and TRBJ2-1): KAGVTQTPRYLIKTRGQQVTLSCSPISGHRSVSWYQQTPGQGLQFLFEYFSETQRNKGNFPGRFSGRQFSNSRSEMNVSTLELGDSALYLCASSLAGGNTLSYNEQFFGPGTRLTVL.

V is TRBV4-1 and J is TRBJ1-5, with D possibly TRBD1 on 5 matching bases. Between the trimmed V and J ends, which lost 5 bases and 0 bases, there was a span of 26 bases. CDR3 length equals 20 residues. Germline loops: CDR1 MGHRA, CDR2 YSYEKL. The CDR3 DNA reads TGCGCCAGCAGCACAACAGTGGGGCAGCCGAGAAGTAATAGCAATCAGCCCCAGCATTTT. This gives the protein CASSTTVGQPRSNSNQPQHF.

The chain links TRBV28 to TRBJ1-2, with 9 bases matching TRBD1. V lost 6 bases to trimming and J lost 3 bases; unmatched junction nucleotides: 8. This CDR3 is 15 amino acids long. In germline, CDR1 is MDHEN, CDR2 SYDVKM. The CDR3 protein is CASRSLRDRDYGYTF. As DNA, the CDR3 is TGTGCCAGCAGATCTCTGCGGGACAGGGACTATGGCTACACCTTC.

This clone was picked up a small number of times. In DNA, the CDR3 is TGTGCCAGCAGTTTTGGTCAATCAGCCGAGCAGTACTTC. It specifies CASSFGQSAEQYF. This rearrangement joins TRBV27 to TRBJ2-7; D remains unclear. The V gene lost 3 bases and the J gene lost 6 bases, with 12 bases spanning the gap. This CDR3 is built from 13 residues. CDR1 and CDR2 from the germline V gene are MNHEY and SMNVEV (reference sequence).

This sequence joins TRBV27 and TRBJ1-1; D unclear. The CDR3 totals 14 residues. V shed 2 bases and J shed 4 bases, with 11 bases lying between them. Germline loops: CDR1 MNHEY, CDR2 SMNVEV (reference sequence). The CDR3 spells CASSLARRSTEAFF. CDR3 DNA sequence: TGTGCCAGCAGTTTAGCCAGGAGGAGCACTGAAGCTTTCTTT.

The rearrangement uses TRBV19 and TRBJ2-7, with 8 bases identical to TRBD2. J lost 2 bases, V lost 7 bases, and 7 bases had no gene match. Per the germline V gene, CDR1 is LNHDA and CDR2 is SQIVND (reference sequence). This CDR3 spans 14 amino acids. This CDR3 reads CASTSGSGTYEQYF. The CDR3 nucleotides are TGTGCCAGTACTAGCGGGTCTGGAACCTACGAGCAGTACTTC.